The 4 T cell receptor beta chains in this list originate from one sample, sequenced in a study of human T cells and chemical hapten exposure. TCRdb processed the RACE reads anew with MiXCR; each CDR3 protein has one entry. The sample has approximately 92,000 distinct CDR3 sequences, about 10% seen once. Time point of the sample: patch test 2, 6 weeks after DPC sensitization. The treatment denotes: therapeutic diphenylcyclopropenone sensitization with weekly scalp DPC. This material consisted of whole blood, taken in connection with sensitization to the hapten diphenylcyclopropenone (DPC). These receptor sequences come from a woman between 40 and 50 years old with alopecia areata. Some clones in this sample may be carry-over from other donors' samples.

This clonotype was seen many times. The junction differs from germline at one of its ends, possibly a read error. The chain recombines TRBV29-1 with TRBJ2-3; either TRBD1 or TRBD2 may fit D (5 bases each). CDR1 is SQVTM, CDR2 ANQGSEA, per germline. The CDR3 extends over 15 amino acids. The DNA for the CDR3 is TGCAGCCTTGAGCCCGAGGGGCATGCAGTGGATACGCAGTATTTT. It yields the protein CSLEPEGHAVDTQYF.

This clonotype has at least ten counts. The chain couples TRBV6-1 to TRBJ2-7, with TRBD2 matching over 9 bases. Trimming removed 7 bases from V and 3 bases from J; junction bases left unmatched: 4. This CDR3 spans 13 amino acids. CDR1 is MNHNS and CDR2 is SASEGT in the germline V gene. The CDR3 is CASKDSGGYEQYF. CDR3 sequence (DNA): TGTGCCAGCAAGGATAGCGGGGGCTACGAGCAGTACTTC.

The chain has TRBV11-3 and TRBJ2-1; D is possibly TRBD1 (5 bases). From germline, CDR1 is SGHNT and CDR2 YENEEA. This CDR3 spans 15 amino acids. Trimming took 5 bases from V and 3 from J, leaving 14 bases between them. Here the CDR3 DNA reads TGTGCCAGCAGCCCCCAGGGATCTGGCTACAATGAGCAGTTCTTC. The encoded protein is CASSPQGSGYNEQFF.

A few counts support this clonotype. This chain connects TRBV29-1 to TRBJ1-6; a weak D match, TRBD1 (5 bases). Trimming shortened V by 5 bases and J by 1 base, and 9 bases separated the two germline ends. Germline loops: CDR1 SQVTM, CDR2 ANQGSEA. The CDR3 spans 14 residues. DNA of the CDR3: TGCAGCGTTCGAAGGGGATCCTATAATTCACCCCTCCACTTT. Translation: CSVRRGSYNSPLHF.